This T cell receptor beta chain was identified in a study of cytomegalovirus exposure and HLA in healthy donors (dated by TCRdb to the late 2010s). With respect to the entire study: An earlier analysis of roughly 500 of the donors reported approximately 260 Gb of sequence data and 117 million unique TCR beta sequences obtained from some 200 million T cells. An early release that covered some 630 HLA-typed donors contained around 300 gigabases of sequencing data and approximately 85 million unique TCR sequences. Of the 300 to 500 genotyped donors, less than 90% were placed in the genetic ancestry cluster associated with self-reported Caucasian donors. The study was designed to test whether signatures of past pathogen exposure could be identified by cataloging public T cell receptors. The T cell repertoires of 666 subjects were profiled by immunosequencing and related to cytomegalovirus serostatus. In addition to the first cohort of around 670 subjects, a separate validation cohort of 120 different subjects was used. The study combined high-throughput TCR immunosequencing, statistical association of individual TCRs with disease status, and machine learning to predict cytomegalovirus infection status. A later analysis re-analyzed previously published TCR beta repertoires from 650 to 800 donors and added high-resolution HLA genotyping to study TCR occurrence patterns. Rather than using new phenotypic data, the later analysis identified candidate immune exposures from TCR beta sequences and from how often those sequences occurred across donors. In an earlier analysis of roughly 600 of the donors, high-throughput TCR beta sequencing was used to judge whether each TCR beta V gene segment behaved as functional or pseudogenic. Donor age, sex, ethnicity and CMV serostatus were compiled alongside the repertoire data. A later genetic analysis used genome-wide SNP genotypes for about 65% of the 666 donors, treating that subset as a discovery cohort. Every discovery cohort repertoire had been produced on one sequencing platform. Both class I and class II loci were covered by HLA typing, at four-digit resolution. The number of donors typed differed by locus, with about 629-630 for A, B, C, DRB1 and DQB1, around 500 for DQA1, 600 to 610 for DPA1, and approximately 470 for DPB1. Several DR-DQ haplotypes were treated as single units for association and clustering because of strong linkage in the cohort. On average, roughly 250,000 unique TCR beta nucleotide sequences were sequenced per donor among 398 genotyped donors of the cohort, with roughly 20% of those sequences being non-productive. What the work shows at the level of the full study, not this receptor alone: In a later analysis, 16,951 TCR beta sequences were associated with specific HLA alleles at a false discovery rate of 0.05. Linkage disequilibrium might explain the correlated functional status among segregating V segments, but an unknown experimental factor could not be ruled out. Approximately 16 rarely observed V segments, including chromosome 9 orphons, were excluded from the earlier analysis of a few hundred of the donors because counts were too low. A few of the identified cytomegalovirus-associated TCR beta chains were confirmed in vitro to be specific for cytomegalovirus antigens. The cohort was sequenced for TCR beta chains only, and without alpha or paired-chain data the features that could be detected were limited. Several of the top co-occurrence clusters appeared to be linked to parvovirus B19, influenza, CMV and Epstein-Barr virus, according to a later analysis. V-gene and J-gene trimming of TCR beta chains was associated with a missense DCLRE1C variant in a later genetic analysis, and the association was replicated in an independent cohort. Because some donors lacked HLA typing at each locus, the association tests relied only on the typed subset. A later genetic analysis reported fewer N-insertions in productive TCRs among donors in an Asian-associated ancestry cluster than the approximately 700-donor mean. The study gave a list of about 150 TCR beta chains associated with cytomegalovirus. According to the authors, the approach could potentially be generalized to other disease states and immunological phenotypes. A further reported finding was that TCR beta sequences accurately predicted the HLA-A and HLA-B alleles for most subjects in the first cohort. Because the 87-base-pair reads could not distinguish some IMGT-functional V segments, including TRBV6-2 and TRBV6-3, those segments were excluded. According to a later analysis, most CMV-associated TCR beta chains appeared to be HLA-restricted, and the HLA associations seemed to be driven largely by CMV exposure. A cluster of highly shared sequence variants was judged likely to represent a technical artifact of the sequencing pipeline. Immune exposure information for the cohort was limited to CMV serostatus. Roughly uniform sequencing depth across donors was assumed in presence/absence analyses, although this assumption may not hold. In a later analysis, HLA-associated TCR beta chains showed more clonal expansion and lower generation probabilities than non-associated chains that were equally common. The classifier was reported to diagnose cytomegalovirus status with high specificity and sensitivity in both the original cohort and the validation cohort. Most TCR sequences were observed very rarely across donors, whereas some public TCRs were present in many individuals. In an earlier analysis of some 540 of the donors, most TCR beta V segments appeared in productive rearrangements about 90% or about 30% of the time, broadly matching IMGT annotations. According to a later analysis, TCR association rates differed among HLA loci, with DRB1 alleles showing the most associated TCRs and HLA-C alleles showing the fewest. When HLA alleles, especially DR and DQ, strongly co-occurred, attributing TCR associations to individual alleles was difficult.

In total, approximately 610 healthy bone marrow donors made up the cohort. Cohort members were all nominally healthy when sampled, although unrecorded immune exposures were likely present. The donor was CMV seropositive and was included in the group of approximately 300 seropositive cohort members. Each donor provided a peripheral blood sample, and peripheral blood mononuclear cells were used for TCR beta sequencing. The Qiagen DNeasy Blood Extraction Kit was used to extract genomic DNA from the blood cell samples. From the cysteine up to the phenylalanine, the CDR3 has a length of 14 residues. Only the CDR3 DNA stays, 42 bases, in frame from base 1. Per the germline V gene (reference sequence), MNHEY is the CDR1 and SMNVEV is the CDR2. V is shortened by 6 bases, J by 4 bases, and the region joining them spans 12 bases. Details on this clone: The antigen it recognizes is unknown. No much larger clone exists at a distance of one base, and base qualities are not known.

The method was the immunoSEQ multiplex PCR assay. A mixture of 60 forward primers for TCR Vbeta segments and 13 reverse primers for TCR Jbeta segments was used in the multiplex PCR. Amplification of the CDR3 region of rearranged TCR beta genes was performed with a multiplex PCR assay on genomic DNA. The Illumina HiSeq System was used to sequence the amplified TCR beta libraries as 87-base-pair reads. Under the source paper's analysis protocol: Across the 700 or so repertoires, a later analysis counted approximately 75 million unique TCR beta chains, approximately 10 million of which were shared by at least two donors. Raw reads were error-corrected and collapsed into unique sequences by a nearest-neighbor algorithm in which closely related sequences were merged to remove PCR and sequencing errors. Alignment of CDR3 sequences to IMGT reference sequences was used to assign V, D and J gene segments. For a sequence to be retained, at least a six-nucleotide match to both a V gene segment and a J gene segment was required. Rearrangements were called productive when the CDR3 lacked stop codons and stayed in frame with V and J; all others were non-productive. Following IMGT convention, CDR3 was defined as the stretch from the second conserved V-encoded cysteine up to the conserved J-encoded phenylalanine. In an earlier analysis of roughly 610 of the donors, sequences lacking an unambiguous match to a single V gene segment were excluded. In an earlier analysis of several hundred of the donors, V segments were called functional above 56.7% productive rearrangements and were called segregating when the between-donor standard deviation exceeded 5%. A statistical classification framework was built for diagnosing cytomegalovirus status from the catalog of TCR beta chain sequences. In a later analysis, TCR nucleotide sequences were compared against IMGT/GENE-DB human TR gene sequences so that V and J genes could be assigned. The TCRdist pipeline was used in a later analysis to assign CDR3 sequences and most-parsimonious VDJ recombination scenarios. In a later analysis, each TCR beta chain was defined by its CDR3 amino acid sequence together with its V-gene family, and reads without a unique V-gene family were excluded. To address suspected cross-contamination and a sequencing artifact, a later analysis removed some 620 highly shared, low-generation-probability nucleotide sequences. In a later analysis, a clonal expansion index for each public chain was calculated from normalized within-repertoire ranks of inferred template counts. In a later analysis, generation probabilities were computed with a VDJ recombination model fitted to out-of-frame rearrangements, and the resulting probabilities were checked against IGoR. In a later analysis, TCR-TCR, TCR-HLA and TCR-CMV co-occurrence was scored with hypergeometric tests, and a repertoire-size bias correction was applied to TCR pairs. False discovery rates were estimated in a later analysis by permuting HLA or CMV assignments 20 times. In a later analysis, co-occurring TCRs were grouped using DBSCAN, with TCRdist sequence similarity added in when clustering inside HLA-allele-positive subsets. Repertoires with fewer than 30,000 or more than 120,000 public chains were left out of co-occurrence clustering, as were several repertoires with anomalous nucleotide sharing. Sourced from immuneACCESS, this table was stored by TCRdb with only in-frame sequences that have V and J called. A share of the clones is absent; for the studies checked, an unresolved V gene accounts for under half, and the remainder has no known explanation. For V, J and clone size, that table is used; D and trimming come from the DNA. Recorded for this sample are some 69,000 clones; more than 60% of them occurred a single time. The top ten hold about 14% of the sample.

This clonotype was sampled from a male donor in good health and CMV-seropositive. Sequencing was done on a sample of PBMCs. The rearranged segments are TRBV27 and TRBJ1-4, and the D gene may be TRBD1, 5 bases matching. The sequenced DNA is TGTGCCAGCAGCCCGCGGGGGGGTAATGAAAAACTGTTTTTT. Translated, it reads CASSPRGGNEKLFF. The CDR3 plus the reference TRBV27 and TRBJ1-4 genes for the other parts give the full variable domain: EAQVTQNPRYLITVTGKKLTVTCSQNMNHEYMSWYRQDPGLGLRQIYYSMNVEVTDKGDVPEGYKVSRKEKRNFPLILESPSPNQTSLYFCASSPRGGNEKLFFGSGTQLSVL.